This T cell receptor (beta chain) emerged from a study of T cell clusters in autoimmune cytopenias. Concerning this clonotype: The antigen is unknown.

General study results and limits: TRB repertoire shifts in secondary cytopenia and chronic lymphocytic leukemia mostly reflected lymphoma, not autoimmunity. Functional roles of the in silico T cell clusters still await experimental validation. Exclusive TRB clusters were 2.5 to 3.5-fold more numerous in healthy donors than in active autoimmune hepatitis. Primary autoimmune cytopenia patients appeared to lack physiological T cell clusters present in healthy donors.

TRB amplification used 200 to 250 ng of peripheral blood genomic DNA. Multiplex touch-down PCR amplified TRB using TRB-A and TRB-B pools in one tube. TCRdb re-called the multiplex PCR reads and catalogs CDR3 proteins one per entry, DNA excluded. This sample contains some 13,000 distinct CDR3 sequences. Sample: peripheral blood. This TCR was recovered from a human donor with an autoimmune cytopenia or autoimmune hepatitis (not recorded which).

This chain's CDR3 is CASSSTADTQYF. V gene TRBV6-5 combines with J gene TRBJ2-3; the D call from TCRdb, TRBD1, cannot be confirmed without DNA. Germline assignment: CDR1 MNHEY and CDR2 SVGAGI. The CDR3 has 12 amino acids.